This TCR beta chain was recorded in a study of blood T cell repertoires in COVID-19. V was shortened by 3 bases and J by 3 bases, with 14 bases between the two germline ends. The CDR3 runs 15 residues. The germline V gene encodes CDR1 KGHSH and CDR2 LQKENI. The assay was immunoSEQ multiplex PCR, and TCRdb's table has in-frame clones only and misses some. Seen here are 250,000 to 300,000 clones, about 85% observed once, and the top ten hold under 7%. Within 2 weeks of study entry, exposed participants had contacted a PCR-confirmed or clinician-diagnosed COVID-19 case. This chain connects TRBV18 to TRBJ1-1; unclear D gene. The receptor comes from a woman aged 50 to 60 who had been exposed to COVID-19. The specimen sequenced was PBMCs or T cells enriched from blood (not recorded which). For the CDR3, the DNA is TGTGCCAGCTCACCCCTGCGGGAGAAGGACACTGAAGCTTTCTTT. It is translated as CASSPLREKDTEAFF.